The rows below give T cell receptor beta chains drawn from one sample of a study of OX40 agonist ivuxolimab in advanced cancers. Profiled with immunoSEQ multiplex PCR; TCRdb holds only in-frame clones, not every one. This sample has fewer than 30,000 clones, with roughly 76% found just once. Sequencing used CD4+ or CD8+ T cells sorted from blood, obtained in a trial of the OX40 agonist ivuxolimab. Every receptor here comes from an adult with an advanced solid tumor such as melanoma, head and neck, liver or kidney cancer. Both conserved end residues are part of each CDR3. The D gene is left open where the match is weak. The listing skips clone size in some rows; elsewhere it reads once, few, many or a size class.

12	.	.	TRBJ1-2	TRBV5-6	TGTGCCAGCAGCTTGGGGGACCGCAGCTACACCTTC	CASSLGDRSYTF
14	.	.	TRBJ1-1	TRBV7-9	TGTGCCAGCAGCTTAGCCAGGTGGGGCACTGAAGCTTTCTTT	CASSLARWGTEAFF
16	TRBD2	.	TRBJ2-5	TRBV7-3	TGTGCCAGCAGCTGGTTAGCGGGGGGTTGGCAAGAGACCCAGTACTTC	CASSWLAGGWQETQYF
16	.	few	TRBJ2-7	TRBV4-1	TGCGCCAGCAGCCAAGATTATGCAGGGAACCCCTACGAGCAGTACTTC	CASSQDYAGNPYEQYF
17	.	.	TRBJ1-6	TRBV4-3	TGCGCCAGCAGCCAAGAAGGCCCCAAGAACTATAATTCACCCCTCCACTTT	CASSQEGPKNYNSPLHF
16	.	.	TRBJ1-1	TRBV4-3	TGCGCCAGCAGCCAAGATGACAGGTGGTTGAACACTGAAGCTTTCTTT	CASSQDDRWLNTEAFF
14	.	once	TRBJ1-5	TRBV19	TGTGCCAGTAGTAACGTTGGGGCATGGCAGCCCCAGCATTTT	CASSNVGAWQPQHF
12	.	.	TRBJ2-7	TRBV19	TGTGCCAGTAGTACAGCGAGTTACGAGCAGTACTTC	CASSTASYEQYF
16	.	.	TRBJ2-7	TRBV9	TGTGCCAGCAGCGCAACGGCATGGGGGCTGACCTACGAGCAGTACTTC	CASSATAWGLTYEQYF
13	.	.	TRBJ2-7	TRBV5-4	TGTGCCAGCAGCTTGAAGGCAGTGGGCGAGCAGTACTTC	CASSLKAVGEQYF
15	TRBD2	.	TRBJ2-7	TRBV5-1	TGCGCCAGCAGCTTGTTCGGGGGGTCCGCCTACGAGCAGTACTTC	CASSLFGGSAYEQYF
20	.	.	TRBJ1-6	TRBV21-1	TGTGCCAGCAGCAAAGGAGCGGTCGGGAGCGGGGGTCCCTATAATTCACCCCTCCACTTT	CASSKGAVGSGGPYNSPLHF
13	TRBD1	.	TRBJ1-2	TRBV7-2	TGTGCCAGCAGCGACAGGGGCCTCTATGGCTACACCTTC	CASSDRGLYGYTF
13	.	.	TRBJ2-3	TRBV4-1	TGCGCCAGCAGCCAAGCTACCACAGATACGCAGTATTTT	CASSQATTDTQYF
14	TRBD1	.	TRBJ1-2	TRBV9	TGTGCCAGCAGCGTAAGGGACAGCCACTATGGCTACACCTTC	CASSVRDSHYGYTF
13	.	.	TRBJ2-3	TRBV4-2	TGTGCCAGCAGCCAAGCGGGGAAGGATACGCAGTATTTT	CASSQAGKDTQYF
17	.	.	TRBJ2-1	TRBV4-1	TGCGCCAGCAGCCAAGAATCAACGGGGGACGCCTACAATGAGCAGTTCTTC	CASSQESTGDAYNEQFF
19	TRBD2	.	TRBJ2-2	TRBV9	TGTGCCAGCAGCGTAGCAGGACTAGCGGGGGGGCCGGGCACCGGGGAGCTGTTTTTT	CASSVAGLAGGPGTGELFF
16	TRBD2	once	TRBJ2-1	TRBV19	TGTGCCAGTAGTGATCTGCTAGCGGGGGGGCTGGGAGAGCAGTTCTTC	CASSDLLAGGLGEQFF
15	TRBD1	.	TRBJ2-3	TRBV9	TGTGCCAGCAGCCTCCAGGGGGCTAGCACAGATACGCAGTATTTT	CASSLQGASTDTQYF
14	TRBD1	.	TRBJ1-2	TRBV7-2	TGTGCCAGCAGCTTAGGTGGGACAGTCTATGGCTACACCTTC	CASSLGGTVYGYTF
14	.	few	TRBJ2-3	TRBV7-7	TGTGCCAGCAGCGAAACAGGGAGCACAGATACGCAGTATTTT	CASSETGSTDTQYF
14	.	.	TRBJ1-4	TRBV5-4	TGTGCCAGCAGCTCGCAGGGGAAGGATGAAAAACTGTTTTTT	CASSSQGKDEKLFF
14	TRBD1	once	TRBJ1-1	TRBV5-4	TGTGCCAGCAGCGGAGGGGGCGCGAACACTGAAGCTTTCTTT	CASSGGGANTEAFF
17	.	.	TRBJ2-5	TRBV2	TGTGCCAGCAGTGAATTCGGATATGCTCCTCGGGAGGAGACCCAGTACTTC	CASSEFGYAPREETQYF
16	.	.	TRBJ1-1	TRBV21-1	TGTGCCAGCAGCGCCTCACCGGGGACACCGAACACTGAAGCTTTCTTT	CASSASPGTPNTEAFF
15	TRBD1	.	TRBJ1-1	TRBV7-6	TGTGCCAGCAGCGTACTAACAGGGGCGAACACTGAAGCTTTCTTT	CASSVLTGANTEAFF
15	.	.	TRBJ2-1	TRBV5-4	TGTGCCAGCAGCTTGGGACTAGACTTCGTCAATGAGCAGTTCTTC	CASSLGLDFVNEQFF
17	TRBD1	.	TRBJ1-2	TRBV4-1	TGCGCCAGCAGCCAAGGCTACAGGGGAAGGTCTAACTATGGCTACACCTTC	CASSQGYRGRSNYGYTF
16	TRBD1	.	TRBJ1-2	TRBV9	TGTGCCAGCAGCCCGGGGGGGGGACAGAAGGCCTATGGCTACACCTTC	CASSPGGGQKAYGYTF
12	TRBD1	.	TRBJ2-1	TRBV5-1	TGCGCCAGCAGTTTTTCCGGGACAGTTCAGTTCTTC	CASSFSGTVQFF
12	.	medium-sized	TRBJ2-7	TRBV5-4	TGTGCCAGCAGCCCCATCAGCGGCGAGCAGTACTTC	CASSPISGEQYF
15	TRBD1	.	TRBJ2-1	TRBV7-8	TGTGCCAGCAGCTTAGGACAGGGTCCCCACAATGAGCAGTTCTTC	CASSLGQGPHNEQFF
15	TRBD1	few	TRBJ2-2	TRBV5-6	TGTGCCAGCAGCATGGGACAGGGGAGCACCGGGGAGCTGTTTTTT	CASSMGQGSTGELFF
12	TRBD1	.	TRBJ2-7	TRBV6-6	TGTGCCAGCAGTCGCGGACAGGGCGAGCAGTACTTC	CASSRGQGEQYF
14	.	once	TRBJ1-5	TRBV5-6	TGTGCCAGCAGCCAGGGCTGGGGCAATCAGCCCCAGCATTTT	CASSQGWGNQPQHF
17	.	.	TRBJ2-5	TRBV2	TGTGCCAGCAGTGAAGTGCTTTGGGAGATAGAGAAAGAGACCCAGTACTTC	CASSEVLWEIEKETQYF
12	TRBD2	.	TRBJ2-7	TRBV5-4	TGTGCCAGCAGCTTGTCGGGAGGCGAGCAGTACTTC	CASSLSGGEQYF
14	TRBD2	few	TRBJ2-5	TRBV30	TGTGCCCGCGGGACTAGCGGGGATCAAGAGACCCAGTACTTC	CARGTSGDQETQYF
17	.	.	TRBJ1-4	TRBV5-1	TGCGCCAGCAGCGACCCCCTCACCCTTGAGGGGCAGGAAAAACTGTTTTTT	CASSDPLTLEGQEKLFF
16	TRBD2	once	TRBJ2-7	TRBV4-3	TGCGCCAGCAGCCAAGCTGGGGCTAGCGGGGCCTACGAGCAGTACTTC	CASSQAGASGAYEQYF
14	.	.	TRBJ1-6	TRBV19	TGTGCCAGTACTCAGGACTCCTATAATTCACCCCTCCACTTT	CASTQDSYNSPLHF
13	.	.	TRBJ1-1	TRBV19	TGTGCCAGTACCCCCCCCTGGCCCACTGAAGCTTTCTTT	CASTPPWPTEAFF
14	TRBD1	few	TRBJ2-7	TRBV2	TGTGCCAGCAGTGCGACAGGGAATTCCTACGAGCAGTACTTC	CASSATGNSYEQYF
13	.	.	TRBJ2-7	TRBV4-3	TGCGCCAGCAGCCCAAAAACCGGGATCGAGCAGTACTTC	CASSPKTGIEQYF
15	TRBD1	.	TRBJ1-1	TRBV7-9	TGTGCCAGCAGCTTATTCAGGGGGCTGGGGACTGAAGCTTTCTTT	CASSLFRGLGTEAFF
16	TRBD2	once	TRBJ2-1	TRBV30	TGTGCCTGGACTAGCGGGGGGGTAAGCTCCTACAATGAGCAGTTCTTC	CAWTSGGVSSYNEQFF
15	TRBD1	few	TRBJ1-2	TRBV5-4	TGTGCCAGCAGACAAACGCAGGGGGCGAAGTTTGGCTACACCTTC	CASRQTQGAKFGYTF
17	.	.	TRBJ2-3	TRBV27	TGTGCCAGCAGTAGCACAGGGTTTTTAATCGGCACAGATACGCAGTATTTT	CASSSTGFLIGTDTQYF
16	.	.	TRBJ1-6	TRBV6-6	TGTGCCAGCAGTCCGACAGGTAGCTCCTATAATTCACCCCTCCACTTT	CASSPTGSSYNSPLHF
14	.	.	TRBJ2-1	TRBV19	TGTGCCAGTAGTAATGCGGGGGCGGACAATGAGCAGTTCTTC	CASSNAGADNEQFF
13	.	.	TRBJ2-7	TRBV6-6	TGTGCCAGCGGGCGGGCAGCTCTGGGCGAGCAGTACTTC	CASGRAALGEQYF
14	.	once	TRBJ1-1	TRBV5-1	TGCGCCAGCAGCTTAACAGAGCTGAACACTGAAGCTTTCTTT	CASSLTELNTEAFF
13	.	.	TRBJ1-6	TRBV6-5	TGTGCCAGCAGTGGGGGGCTCGGCTCACCCCTCCACTTT	CASSGGLGSPLHF
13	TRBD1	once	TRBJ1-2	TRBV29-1	TGCAGCGTCCAGGGGGGGGACGTCGATGGCTACACCTTC	CSVQGGDVDGYTF
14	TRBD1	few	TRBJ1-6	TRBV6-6	TGTGCCAGCAGTGACAGGGGATATAATTCACCCCTCCACTTT	CASSDRGYNSPLHF
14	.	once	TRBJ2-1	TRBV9	TGTGCCAGCAGCGCTGGGTCCATCTACAATGAGCAGTTCTTC	CASSAGSIYNEQFF